This T cell receptor beta chain stems from a study of PD-L1 blockade in urothelial cancer (dated by TCRdb to about 2017). As for the study more broadly: All patients started therapy in the mid-2010s and received atezolizumab 1,200 mg intravenously every 3 weeks. Some 30 patients had pretreatment blood TCR-seq, some 25 had at least one posttreatment blood collection, and some 25 had tumor TCR-seq. Progression-free survival longer than 6 months counted as durable clinical benefit, and TCR features were additionally tested against both progression-free and overall survival. Pretreatment tumor samples and matched peripheral blood, collected serially before and after atezolizumab treatment, underwent TCR sequencing. Fewer than ten patients reached durable clinical benefit, while 20 patients did not. An exploratory multi-omic analysis was conducted of the somatic, immune and clinical correlates of response to PD-L1 blockade with atezolizumab in urothelial cancer. Whole exome sequencing and RNA sequencing of pretreatment tumors were performed alongside TCR sequencing in the same patients. Blood samples yielded a median of roughly 140,000 T cells and tens of thousands of unique TCRs, with median clonality roughly 0.085. An ECOG performance status of 0 or 1 was recorded for the patients, and 0 to 3 prior chemotherapy regimens had been received by the patients. About 90% of the roughly 29 patients were males with bladder-origin urothelial cancer, and about 65% of the roughly 30 reported a prior smoking history. Blood samples were analyzed at two time points: 3 weeks after treatment start (second dose) and 6 weeks after treatment start. Results the study describes overall, beyond this receptor: Because the sample size was small (n = 29) and many of the analyses were exploratory, the results are meant to be hypothesis-generating. Improved progression-free and overall survival was associated with having pretreatment peripheral blood TCR clonality below the median. At 3 weeks after the start of treatment, tumor-associated TCR clones in peripheral blood had expanded more in patients with durable benefit (n ≈ 22, p = 0.022).

To estimate absolute template abundance from read counts, synthetic TCR analog templates were spiked into each PCR. The immunoSEQ assay used bias-controlled V and J gene primers to amplify TCRbeta CDR3 regions from genomic DNA. Sequencing of rearranged TCRbeta segments was performed at approximately 20X coverage. The paper's data handling went like this. Sequencing errors were corrected by clustering and CDR3s were annotated against IMGT to assign V, D and J genes. Downstream analyses used only productive TCRbeta rearrangements, leaving out any out-of-frame or stop-codon sequences. Clonality was computed as one minus Shannon entropy normalized by the log of the number of unique productive sequences. Fisher's exact test with Benjamini-Hochberg correction, using a cutoff of adjusted p below 0.01, was how clones that differed between time points or between blood and tumor were identified. Drawn from immuneACCESS, this table holds only the in-frame rearrangements with V and J called that TCRdb kept. Clones are partly lost; checked studies trace under half to an unresolved V gene and leave the rest unexplained. Clonal size and the V and J genes are those of that table, whereas D and trimming came from the DNA. This sample comprises approximately 55,000 clones, more than 70% of them detected only once. Of the sample, 20% to 25% falls within the top ten clones.

Inclusive of the bounding cysteine and phenylalanine, the CDR3 is 15 residues long. The read is trimmed to its CDR3 DNA, 45 bases read in frame from base 1. The junction shows trimming of 3 bases on V and 0 bases on J, and the gene matches do not reach 1 base of it. The germline V gene yields SGHTA for CDR1 and FQGNSA for CDR2. The sample's time point label, decoded: pretreatment peripheral blood. The cohort comprised 25 to 35 patients with locally advanced or metastatic urothelial carcinoma treated at Memorial Sloan Kettering on a trial protocol. Peripheral blood mononuclear cells were collected pretreatment and during treatment, with between 1 and 8 total time points per patient. The Qiagen DNeasy Blood extraction kit was used to purify genomic DNA from total PBMCs and from tumor samples. PBMCs were collected pretreatment and during treatment, and were isolated and stored as previously described.

This clone has a single count. The antigen this receptor binds is unknown. Per-nucleotide qualities are absent, and no much larger clonotype sits a single base away. This chain joins TRBV7-2 to TRBJ1-4; 7 bases in the junction line up with TRBD1. This TCR was sampled from a man in his sixties with urothelial cancer. The input for sequencing was PBMCs, taken around atezolizumab (anti-PD-L1) treatment. The sequenced DNA: TGTGCCAGCAGCTTGACAGGGCCAACTAATGAAAAACTGTTTTTT. Translated, this gives CASSLTGPTNEKLFF.